The 27 T cell receptor beta chains reported below all come from one sample, sequenced in a study of chemoradiotherapy in HPV16-positive cancers (dated by TCRdb to between 2021 and 2022). The library was built by means of the immunoSEQ multiplex PCR assay. As stored in TCRdb, this immuneACCESS dataset retains in-frame rearrangements with V and J assigned. A fraction of the clones does not appear; measured against another copy, unresolved V genes explain less than half of the discrepancy, and the remainder lacks a known reason. The sample table lists roughly 5,600 clones, around 83% of them with a count of one. Of the sample, 8% to 9.5% falls within the top ten clones. Sequenced here: tumor tissue, sampled from a patient who underwent chemoradiotherapy. The receptors were sampled from a human donor with HPV-associated anogenital cancer.

The rearrangement uses TRBV5-1 and TRBJ2-5; 7 bases map to TRBD2. Looked up from germline, CDR1 is SGHRS and CDR2 is YFSETQ. The CDR3 extends over 17 amino acids. The V gene end was trimmed by 4 bases and the J gene end by 2 bases; junction bases not matched to a gene: 14. The CDR3 DNA follows: TGCGCCAGCAGCGAGTGGGGGGGGTTGCGGGCGCAAGAGACCCAGTACTTC. Its translation: CASSEWGGLRAQETQYF.

As concerns this clone: Other DNA sequences in this specimen translate into the identical CDR3. The V and J genes are TRBV14 and TRBJ1-3, with a possible D match to TRBD1 (5 bases). The V gene's germline CDR1 is SGHDN and CDR2 FVKESK. Trimming removed 4 bases from V and 2 bases from J, with 9 bases in between. CDR3 size: 14 residues. CDR3 amino acids: CASSRQLTGNTIYF. Written as DNA, the CDR3 is TGTGCCAGCAGCCGACAGTTAACTGGAAACACCATATATTTT.

The table lists this clone with a few counts. The chain joins TRBV5-8 to TRBJ1-5; D is perhaps TRBD1 (6 bases). The V end lost 4 bases, the J end lost 3 bases, and 11 bases lay between the germline ends. The CDR3 loop spans 14 amino acids. Germline CDR1 is SGHTS and CDR2 is YDEGEE. The CDR3 DNA reads TGTGCCAGCAGCCCCGGGACAAACAATCAGCCCCAGCATTTT. Amino acids: CASSPGTNNQPQHF.

The chain is built from TRBV7-2 and TRBJ1-1, with 8 bases identical to TRBD1. Germline V gene data show CDR1 as SGHTA and CDR2 as FQGNSA. This CDR3 is 14 amino acids long. V gave up 1 base and J gave up 8 bases; unmatched junction bases: 6. The CDR3 DNA reads as TGTGCCAGCAGCTTAGTAGGCGCAGGGGGCGAAGCTTTCTTT. Translation gives CASSLVGAGGEAFF.

V usage is TRBV7-2 and J usage is TRBJ1-3, with D unclear. This CDR3 spans 15 amino acids. CDR1 and CDR2 from the germline V gene are SGHTA and FQGNSA. V was cut by 3 bases and J by 3 bases, with 12 bases left in between. This chain's CDR3 is CASSFPEGLGNTIYF. In nucleotides, the CDR3 is TGTGCCAGCAGCTTCCCCGAGGGCCTTGGAAACACCATATATTTT.

This clone was picked up a small number of times. The chain combines TRBV5-1 with TRBJ1-1; D unclear. The CDR3 runs to 15 residues. Germline values: CDR1 SGHRS, CDR2 YFSETQ. With 0 bases removed from V and 10 bases from J, the gap between germline ends came to 19 bases. The CDR3 nucleotides read TGCGCCAGCAGCTTGGCCCAAGGGCAGTCGGCGGGAGCTTTCTTT. Amino acids: CASSLAQGQSAGAFF.

The gene calls are TRBV11-2 and TRBJ2-7; D unclear. Trimming left V 7 bases short and J 3 bases short, with 16 bases between. CDR3 length equals 14 residues. CDR1 and CDR2 from the germline V gene are SGHAT and FQNNGV. The CDR3 region has the DNA TGTGCCAGCACCTCCTCCGGCCTAATCTACGAGCAGTACTTC. Translating it yields CASTSSGLIYEQYF.

The rearrangement links TRBV19 to TRBJ2-7; 9 bases fit TRBD2. The CDR3 extends over 15 amino acids. Germline loops: CDR1 LNHDA, CDR2 SQIVND (reference sequence). Trimming removed 5 bases from V and 0 bases from J; junction bases left unmatched: 5. This CDR3 reads CASSLSGGPSYEQYF. CDR3 in DNA: TGTGCCAGTAGTCTTAGCGGGGGCCCCTCCTACGAGCAGTACTTC.

J is TRBJ2-1 and V is TRBV4-2; 9 nucleotides match TRBD2. Germline CDR1 reads LGHNA; CDR2 reads YNFKEQ. V trimming: 0 bases; J trimming: 0 bases; junction bases outside the gene matches: 0. This CDR3 is built from 16 residues. DNA for the CDR3: TGTGCCAGCAGCCAAGATAGCGGGGGCTCCTACAATGAGCAGTTCTTC. It encodes CASSQDSGGSYNEQFF.

The V call is TRBV6-6, the J call TRBJ2-3, with D maybe TRBD2 (5 bases). The CDR3 length is 16 residues. Germline loops: CDR1 MNHNY, CDR2 SVGAGI (reference sequence). Trimming shortened V by 6 bases and J by 2 bases, and 18 bases separated the two germline ends. The CDR3 loop reads CASSRTRSGATDTQYF. Written as DNA, the CDR3 is TGTGCCAGCAGCCGAACACGAAGCGGTGCCACAGATACGCAGTATTTT.

J is TRBJ2-2 and V is TRBV18, with 7 bases that match TRBD1. The CDR3 sequence is 15 residues long. Germline values: CDR1 KGHSH, CDR2 LQKENI. J was trimmed by 4 bases and V by 0 bases; bases with no gene match: 2. Written as DNA, the CDR3 is TGTGCCAGCTCACCACCGGGACAGAGCACCGGGGAGCTGTTTTTT. Residues: CASSPPGQSTGELFF.

This clone was picked up a small number of times. The chain recombines TRBV19 with TRBJ2-7; 8 bases are a match to TRBD2. Germline V gives CDR1 LNHDA, CDR2 SQIVND (reference sequence). There are 14 residues in the CDR3. Trimming removed 5 bases from V and 2 bases from J; junction bases left unmatched: 5. CDR3 protein: CASSFSGGAYEQYF. CDR3 nucleotides: TGTGCCAGTAGTTTCTCGGGGGGGGCCTACGAGCAGTACTTC. The complete variable domain, with remaining parts taken from reference TRBV19 and TRBJ2-7, reads DGGITQSPKYLFRKEGQNVTLSCEQNLNHDAMYWYRQDPGQGLRLIYYSQIVNDFQKGDIAEGYSVSREKKESFPLTVTSAQKNPTAFYLCASSFSGGAYEQYFGPGTRLTVT.

The chain combines TRBV29-1 with TRBJ2-7, with 8 positions matching TRBD1. Germline trimming cut 5 bases from V and 1 base from J; bases unmatched to any gene: 4. In germline, CDR1 is SQVTM, CDR2 ANQGSEA. This CDR3 region has 13 residues. CDR3 in DNA: TGCAGCGTTAGAAGGACAGGGTCCTACGAGCAGTACTTC. Translated: CSVRRTGSYEQYF.

This chain links TRBV19 with TRBJ2-7, with 9 positions matching TRBD1. V lost 6 bases and J lost 6; bases outside the gene matches: 9. This CDR3 region has 14 residues. CDR1 and CDR2 (germline): LNHDA, SQIVND (reference sequence). The CDR3 sequence: CASSLDRGGGEQYF. The CDR3 nucleotides read TGTGCCAGTAGCCTGGACAGGGGAGGAGGCGAGCAGTACTTC.

This chain links TRBV19 with TRBJ1-2, with 9 bases aligning to TRBD1. J lost 6 bases, V lost 4 bases, and 6 bases had no gene match. The CDR3 runs 14 residues. Germline-derived CDR1 and CDR2 are LNHDA and SQIVND (reference sequence). CDR3 sequence (DNA): TGTGCCAGTAGTACCGCCGGGACAGGGAATGGCTACACCTTC. Translation gives CASSTAGTGNGYTF.

This chain uses TRBV5-1 with TRBJ2-7, with no clear D. The germline V and J ends were trimmed by 0 bases and 4 bases, with 11 bases remaining between them. The V gene's germline CDR1 is SGHRS and CDR2 YFSETQ. The CDR3 is 14 amino acids. The chain's CDR3 is CASSLDRGNYEQYF. The CDR3 coding sequence is TGCGCCAGCAGCTTGGACCGAGGCAATTACGAGCAGTACTTC.

The V and J genes are TRBV27 and TRBJ2-3; perhaps TRBD1 as D (6 bases). The CDR3 loop spans 16 amino acids. Trimming took 5 bases from V and 0 from J, leaving 15 bases between them. The germline CDR1 and CDR2 sequences are MNHEY and SMNVEV (reference sequence). CDR3 coding DNA: TGTGCCAGCAGTCTACGGACAGTTACTAGCACAGATACGCAGTATTTT. Protein product: CASSLRTVTSTDTQYF.

CDR3 sequence: CAWSGQVLNTGELFF. The CDR3 DNA follows: TGTGCCTGGAGTGGACAGGTACTGAACACCGGGGAGCTGTTTTTT. This rearrangement joins TRBV30 to TRBJ2-2, with a tentative D call TRBD1 (6 bases). Looked up from germline, CDR1 is GTSNPN and CDR2 is SVGIG (reference sequence). The length of the CDR3 is 15 residues. Between the trimmed V and J ends, which lost 1 base and 1 base, there was a span of 10 bases.

This rearrangement joins TRBV6-6 to TRBJ1-1; D is ambiguous. Per the germline V gene, CDR1 is MNHNY and CDR2 is SVGAGI (reference sequence). The CDR3 extends over 15 amino acids. V shed 6 bases and J shed 5 bases, with 19 bases lying between them. The CDR3 nucleotides read TGTGCCAGCAGCCAAACCGCGGTAAGTGGGACTGAAGCTTTCTTT. It is translated as CASSQTAVSGTEAFF.

V is TRBV7-6 and J is TRBJ1-2; TRBD1 matches at 7 bases. The CDR3 length is 13 residues. Germline trimming cut 5 bases from V and 3 bases from J; bases unmatched to any gene: 3. The germline gives CDR1 SGHVS, CDR2 FNYEAQ. The CDR3 region has the DNA TGTGCCAGCAGCCTCCAGGGGGACTATGGCTACACCTTC. Amino acids: CASSLQGDYGYTF.

The J gene is TRBJ2-3, the V gene TRBV5-1, with 7 bases aligning to TRBD2. Germline loops: CDR1 SGHRS, CDR2 YFSETQ. The CDR3 spans 16 residues. V shed 4 bases and J 3 bases; nucleotides not matched to a gene: 11. This chain's CDR3 is CASSLRGEGRTDTQYF. Written as DNA, the CDR3 is TGCGCCAGCAGCCTCCGGGGGGAGGGGAGGACAGATACGCAGTATTTT.

This clone was found once. The chain joins TRBV7-2 to TRBJ1-2, with D perhaps TRBD1 (5 bases). The CDR3 covers 14 residues. V lost 11 bases and J 4 bases, leaving 20 bases between the germline ends. Germline V gives CDR1 SGHTA, CDR2 FQGNSA. CDR3 amino acids: CALKDSRGGYGYTF. CDR3 coding DNA: TGTGCCCTCAAAGACTCTCGCGGGGGCTATGGCTACACCTTC.

V gene TRBV30 combines with J gene TRBJ2-1, with D possibly TRBD2 on 7 matching bases. This CDR3 is 19 amino acids long. The ends were cut back, 2 bases at V and 10 bases at J, with 33 bases in the middle. The germline CDR1 and CDR2 sequences are GTSNPN and SVGIG (reference sequence). The CDR3 coding sequence is TGTGCCTGGAGTATATCTCCCGGGACACCGACTAGCCCCTTACGGGAGCAGTTCTTC. It codes for CAWSISPGTPTSPLREQFF.

The chain recombines TRBV5-5 with TRBJ2-2; tentatively, D is TRBD2 (7 bases). This CDR3 region has 15 residues. Germline CDR1 is SGHKS and CDR2 is YYEKEE (reference sequence). The V gene lost 6 bases and the J gene lost 6 bases, with 18 bases spanning the gap. DNA of the CDR3: TGTGCCAGCACCAGAAGGGGGGGTGAAGCCGGGGAGCTGTTTTTT. Protein sequence: CASTRRGGEAGELFF. Filled out from reference TRBV5-5 and TRBJ2-2, the complete variable domain reads DAGVTQSPTHLIKTRGQQVTLRCSPISGHKSVSWYQQVLGQGPQFIFQYYEKEERGRGNFPDRFSARQFPNYSSELNVNALLLGDSALYLCASTRRGGEAGELFFGEGSRLTVL.

This chain uses TRBV30 with TRBJ1-6; no firm D call. The CDR3 loop spans 16 amino acids. In germline, CDR1 is GTSNPN, CDR2 SVGIG (reference sequence). V lost 3 bases to trimming and J lost 7 bases, with 19 bases between them. CDR3 nucleotides: TGTGCCTGGAGGGAGGGTGGGAACAGCTTCAATTCACCCCTCCACTTT. It yields the protein CAWREGGNSFNSPLHF.

The chain carries TRBV14 and TRBJ2-7; 7 bases fit TRBD2. Germline CDR1 reads SGHDN; CDR2 reads FVKESK. V shed 4 bases, J shed 5 bases, and the junction held 8 bases outside the gene matches. The length of the CDR3 is 14 residues. The CDR3 sequence: CASSPEGGINEQYF. CDR3 DNA: TGTGCCAGCAGCCCGGAGGGAGGGATTAACGAGCAGTACTTC. The variable domain in full, with the rest retrieved from reference TRBV14 and TRBJ2-7, is EAGVTQFPSHSVIEKGQTVTLRCDPISGHDNLYWYRRVMGKEIKFLLHFVKESKQDESGMPNNRFLAERTGGTYSTLKVQPAELEDSGVYFCASSPEGGINEQYFGPGTRLTVT.

This clone has only one observation. This chain connects TRBV4-2 to TRBJ2-1; 8 bases agree with TRBD2. The CDR3 has 16 amino acids. After removal of 0 bases from V and 7 bases from J, the junction contained 8 bases not matched to a gene. Looked up from germline, CDR1 is LGHNA and CDR2 is YNFKEQ. This chain's CDR3 is CASSQDRPGGLNEQFF. Written as DNA, the CDR3 is TGTGCCAGCAGCCAAGATAGGCCGGGGGGGCTTAATGAGCAGTTCTTC.